The following is a TCR beta chain sequence with its context. This clone was seen once. It lacks a known antigen. No qualities accompany the bases; no much larger clone lies one base away. Libraries were made using the immunoSEQ multiplex PCR assay. A mixture of 60 forward primers for TCR Vbeta segments and 13 reverse primers for TCR Jbeta segments was used in the multiplex PCR. The CDR3 region of rearranged TCR beta genes was amplified from genomic DNA by a multiplex PCR assay. The Illumina HiSeq System was used to sequence the amplified TCR beta libraries as 87-base-pair reads. Under the source paper's analysis protocol: In a later analysis, tens of millions of unique TCR beta chains were counted across the approximately 670 repertoires, and about 9.9 million of these chains were shared by at least two donors. Raw reads were error-corrected and collapsed into unique sequences by a nearest-neighbor algorithm in which closely related sequences were merged to remove PCR and sequencing errors. CDR3 sequences were aligned to IMGT reference sequences to assign V, D and J gene segments. For a sequence to be retained, a match of at least six nucleotides was required to both a V gene segment and a J gene segment. A rearrangement was called productive if the CDR3 had no stop codons and remained in frame with V and J, and every other rearrangement was called non-productive. CDR3 was defined according to IMGT convention as the region running from the second conserved V-encoded cysteine to the conserved J-encoded phenylalanine. The earlier analysis of 500 to 600 of the donors excluded sequences that lacked an unambiguous match to a single V gene segment. In an earlier analysis of roughly 600 of the donors, a V segment was called functional when productive rearrangements were above 56.7%, and segregating when the standard deviation between donors exceeded 5%. A statistical classification framework was built to diagnose cytomegalovirus status from the catalog of TCR beta chain sequences. A later analysis assigned V and J genes by comparing TCR nucleotide sequences with IMGT/GENE-DB human TR gene sequences. A later analysis assigned CDR3 sequences and most-parsimonious VDJ recombination scenarios with the TCRdist pipeline. In a later analysis, every TCR beta chain was defined by the combination of its CDR3 amino acid sequence and its V-gene family, and reads without a unique V-gene family were dropped. In a later analysis, approximately 590 highly shared, low-generation-probability nucleotide sequences were removed to address suspected cross-contamination and a sequencing artifact. For each public chain, a later analysis derived a clonal expansion index from normalized ranks of inferred template counts within each repertoire. In a later analysis, generation probabilities were computed with a VDJ recombination model fitted to out-of-frame rearrangements, and the resulting probabilities were checked against IGoR. In a later analysis, TCR-TCR, TCR-HLA and TCR-CMV co-occurrence was scored with hypergeometric tests, and a repertoire-size bias correction was applied to TCR pairs. A later analysis estimated false discovery rates by permuting HLA or CMV assignments 20 times. In a later analysis, co-occurring TCRs were grouped with DBSCAN, and TCRdist sequence similarity was added when clustering was performed within HLA-allele-positive subsets. For co-occurrence clustering, repertoires with fewer than 30,000 or more than 120,000 public chains were excluded, along with about five repertoires with anomalous nucleotide sharing. Imported from immuneACCESS, the table was reduced by TCRdb to in-frame sequences with V and J called. These copies leave out some clones; in studies compared against another copy, an unresolved V gene accounts for under half, and the cause of the remainder is not known. The DNA was the basis for D and trimming; V, J and clone size are from that table. The sample table shows some 150,000 clones, and just under 80% are seen once. The leading ten clones occupy roughly 1.3% of the sample.

In total, 600 or so healthy bone marrow donors made up the cohort. All cohort members were sampled while nominally healthy, although unrecorded immune exposures were likely present. The donor was CMV seronegative and belonged to the group of more than 300 seronegative cohort members. Every donor gave a peripheral blood sample, and the peripheral blood mononuclear cells from that sample were used for TCR beta sequencing. The Qiagen DNeasy Blood Extraction Kit was used to extract genomic DNA from the blood cell samples. CDR1 LNHNV and CDR2 YYDKDF are derived from the germline V gene (reference sequence). The CDR3 covers 14 residues, taking in both the cysteine and the phenylalanine. This entry keeps only the CDR3 DNA: 42 bases, framed from base 1. Relative to germline, V is missing 3 bases and J is missing 6 bases, with 5 bases of the junction outside any gene match. The data originate from a study of cytomegalovirus exposure and HLA in healthy donors (dated by TCRdb to the late 2010s). Study-wide context: An earlier analysis of some 500 of the donors reported 250 to 350 Gb of sequence data and more than 90 million unique TCR beta sequences from around 200 million T cells. To predict cytomegalovirus infection status, the study combined high-throughput TCR immunosequencing, statistical association of individual TCRs with disease status, and machine learning. In the later analysis, no new phenotypic data were used to find candidate immune exposures; instead, reliance was placed on TCR beta sequences and their occurrence across donors. Both class I and class II loci were covered by HLA typing, at four-digit resolution. Donor age, sex, ethnicity and CMV serostatus were compiled alongside the repertoire data. A later analysis re-examined previously published TCR beta repertoires from hundreds of donors and added high-resolution HLA genotyping to investigate patterns of TCR occurrence. Among the roughly 370 genotyped donors, approximately 81% belonged to the genetic ancestry cluster associated with self-reported Caucasian donors. A separate validation cohort of about 110 different subjects was used in addition to the 666-subject first cohort. The study was designed to test whether signatures of past pathogen exposure could be identified by cataloging public T cell receptors. Among around 400 genotyped donors of the cohort, an average of about 240,000 unique TCR beta nucleotide sequences was sequenced per donor, of which about 18% were non-productive. Typing coverage varied by locus: roughly 620-640 donors for A, B, C, DRB1 and DQB1; under 550 for DQA1; 600 to 610 for DPA1; 450 to 480 for DPB1. Four to six DR-DQ haplotypes were handled as single units for association and clustering, since linkage in the cohort was strong. Approximately 300 gigabases of sequencing data and approximately 91 million unique TCR sequences made up an early release that covered several hundred HLA-typed donors. The T cell repertoires of 670 or so subjects were profiled by immunosequencing and related to cytomegalovirus serostatus. A later genetic analysis took genome-wide SNP genotypes for 398 of the 666 donors and used that subset as a discovery cohort. All discovery cohort repertoires had been generated on a single sequencing platform. To decide whether each TCR beta V gene segment behaved as functional or pseudogenic, an earlier analysis of over 500 of the donors relied on high-throughput TCR beta sequencing.

The study at large found these results: Compared with equally common non-associated chains, HLA-associated TCR beta chains in a later analysis were more clonally expanded and had lower generation probabilities. A total of fewer than 200 TCR beta chains were listed by the study as associated with cytomegalovirus. CMV serostatus was the only immune exposure information available for the cohort. The authors suggested that the approach could potentially be extended to other disease states and immunological phenotypes. Broadly in line with IMGT annotations, most TCR beta V segments showed up in productive rearrangements about 90% or about 30% of the time in an earlier analysis of approximately 600 of the donors. In vitro tests confirmed that a few of the cytomegalovirus-associated TCR beta chains recognize cytomegalovirus antigens. A later analysis found that TCR association rates varied across HLA loci, with DRB1 alleles showing the most associated TCRs and HLA-C alleles the fewest. When HLA alleles, especially DR and DQ, strongly co-occurred, attributing TCR associations to individual alleles was difficult. Cytomegalovirus status was reported to be diagnosed by the classifier with high specificity and sensitivity in both the original and validation cohorts. A further reported finding was that TCR beta sequences accurately predicted the HLA-A and HLA-B alleles for most subjects in the first cohort. HLA typing was unavailable for some donors at each locus, so association tests used only the typed subset. Because the 87-base-pair reads could not distinguish some IMGT-functional V segments, including TRBV6-2 and TRBV6-3, those segments were excluded. Most CMV-associated TCR beta chains appeared to be HLA-restricted in a later analysis, and the HLA associations seemed to be driven largely by CMV exposure. Most TCR sequences were seen in very few donors, while some public TCRs were found in many individuals. Sequencing depth was assumed to be roughly uniform across donors in the presence/absence analyses, though that assumption may not hold. Only TCR beta chains were sequenced in this cohort, and the absence of alpha or paired-chain data limited detectable features. An association between a missense DCLRE1C variant and V-gene and J-gene trimming of TCR beta chains was found in a later genetic analysis and replicated in an independent cohort. Linkage disequilibrium might explain the correlated functional status among segregating V segments, but an unknown experimental factor could not be excluded. Because counts were too low, more than 15 rarely observed V segments, including chromosome 9 orphons, were excluded from the earlier analysis of several hundred of the donors. According to a later genetic analysis, donors in an Asian-associated ancestry cluster had fewer N-insertions in productive TCRs than the roughly 700-donor mean. In a later analysis, several top co-occurrence clusters were reported to appear linked to parvovirus B19, influenza, CMV and Epstein-Barr virus. A cluster of highly shared sequence variants was judged likely to be a technical artifact of the sequencing pipeline. In a later analysis, around 17,000 TCR beta sequences were associated with specific HLA alleles at a false discovery rate of 0.05.

Material for sequencing was PBMCs. The sequence derives from a woman aged 50 to 65 in good health and CMV-seronegative. This sequence uses TRBV15 and TRBJ1-2, with 9 junctional bases fitting TRBD1. The sequenced DNA: TGTGCCACCAGCAGGCGGACAGGGGAAAATGGCTACACCTTC. This encodes CATSRRTGENGYTF. Here the CDR3 is joined to the reference TRBV15 and TRBJ1-2 genes, and the full variable domain is: DAMVIQNPRYQVTQFGKPVTLSCSQTLNHNVMYWYQQKSSQAPKLLFHYYDKDFNNEADTPDNFQSRRPNTSFCFLDIRSPGLGDTAMYLCATSRRTGENGYTFGSGTRLTVV.